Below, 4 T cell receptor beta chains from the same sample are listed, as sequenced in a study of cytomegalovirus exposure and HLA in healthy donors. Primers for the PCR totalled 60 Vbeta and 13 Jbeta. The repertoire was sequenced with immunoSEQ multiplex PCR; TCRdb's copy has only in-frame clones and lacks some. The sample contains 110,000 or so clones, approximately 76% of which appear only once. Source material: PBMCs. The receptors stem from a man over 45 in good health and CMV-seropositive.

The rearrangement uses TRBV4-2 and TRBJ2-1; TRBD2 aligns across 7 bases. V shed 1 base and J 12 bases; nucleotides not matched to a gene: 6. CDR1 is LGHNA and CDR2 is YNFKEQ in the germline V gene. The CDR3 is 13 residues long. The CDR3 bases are TGTGCCAGCAGCCAAGTGGCTAGCGGCGGGCAGTTCTTC. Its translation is CASSQVASGGQFF.

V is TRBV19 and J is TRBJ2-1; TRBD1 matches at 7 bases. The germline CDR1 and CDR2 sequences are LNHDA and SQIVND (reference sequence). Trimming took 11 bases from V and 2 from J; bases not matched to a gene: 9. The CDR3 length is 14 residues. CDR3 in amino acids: CAVQGQGAYNEQFF. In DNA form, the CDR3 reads TGTGCCGTACAGGGGCAGGGGGCCTACAATGAGCAGTTCTTC.

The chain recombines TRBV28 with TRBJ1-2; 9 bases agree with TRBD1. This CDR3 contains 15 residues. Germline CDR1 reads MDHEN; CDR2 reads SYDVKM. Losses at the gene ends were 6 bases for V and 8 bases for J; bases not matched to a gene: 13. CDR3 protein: CASRKIPGQGRGYTF. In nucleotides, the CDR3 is TGTGCCAGCAGAAAAATCCCGGGACAGGGTCGCGGCTACACCTTC.

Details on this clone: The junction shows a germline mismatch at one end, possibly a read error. The CDR3 bases are TGTTCCAGCTCACGAAGGGGGCTCCCCTCCTACGAGCAGTACTTC. This codes for CSSSRRGLPSYEQYF. The rearrangement uses TRBV7-9 and TRBJ2-7; 7 nucleotides align to TRBD1. Germline CDR1 and CDR2: SEHNR and FQNEAQ (reference sequence). The CDR3 is 15 amino acids. The whole variable domain, remainder taken from reference TRBV7-9 and TRBJ2-7, is DTGVSQNPRHKITKRGQNVTFRCDPISEHNRLYWYRQTLGQGPEFLTYFQNEAQLEKSRLLSDRFSAERPKGSFSTLEIQRTEQGDSAMYLCSSSRRGLPSYEQYFGPGTRLTVT.